Listed below are T cell receptor beta chains from one sample, sequenced in a study of T cells in Graves' hyperthyroidism and ophthalmopathy. TCRdb recomputed calls from the multiplex PCR reads with MiXCR, one row per CDR3 protein. Of 550,000 to 600,000 distinct CDR3 sequences listed, over 12% were seen once; the top ten hold roughly 7.1%. Sequenced: blood. These receptors were taken from a woman under 30 with Graves' ophthalmopathy. CDR3s leave out the opening cysteine and the closing phenylalanine or tryptophan.

CDR3 length	V gene	J gene	CDR3 protein
10	TRBV18	TRBJ2-7	ASSQQWGQQY
11	TRBV12-3/TRBV12-4	TRBJ1-3	ASRTSGDQPIY
22	TRBV7-6	TRBJ2-2	ASSLDRTSAGEQYFGPNTGELF
13	TRBV7-9	TRBJ1-1	ASSLADRGGFEAF
11	TRBV7-8	TRBJ2-1	ASGGQGYNEQF
15	TRBV7-8	TRBJ1-6	ATTLDSGDSLNSPLH
13	TRBV7-3	TRBJ2-3	ASSRLSIRADTQY
12	TRBV28	TRBJ1-1	ASSVGQRNTEAF
11	TRBV27	TRBJ2-3	ASNLAGEDTQY
11	TRBV6-1	TRBJ2-7	AISGLQRDEQY
11	TRBV28	TRBJ2-2	ASSPRIAGELF
16	TRBV28	TRBJ1-5	ASSFPGQGATIGQPQH
12	TRBV7-2	TRBJ1-5	ASSRKGGNQPQH
18	TRBV13	TRBJ2-3	ASSLDRLAGGDWSPDTQY
11	TRBV3-1	TRBJ1-2	ASSSGPEEGYT
12	TRBV27	TRBJ2-3	ASSSPWIPDTQY
15	TRBV6-1	TRBJ1-1	ASSEWGQGITNTEAF
12	TRBV27	TRBJ2-7	ASGIAGGPYEQY
12	TRBV12-3/TRBV12-4	TRBJ2-7	ASRMGQGHYEQY
15	TRBV6-1	TRBJ1-6	ASSFRAERSYNSPLH
12	TRBV10-3	TRBJ1-2	AISEIQSNYGYT
13	TRBV18	TRBJ2-3	ASSPRGQGPDTQY
17	TRBV7-2	TRBJ1-3	ASSLDLFRGGMRRNTIY
18	TRBV28	TRBJ1-3	ASSLPVRGTGADSGNTIY
13	TRBV12-3/TRBV12-4	TRBJ1-2	ASSLDDRFDYGYT
14	TRBV20-1	TRBJ2-7	SARDLHSGLTYEQY
15	TRBV14	TRBJ1-1	ASSKSNSGTGVGEAF
13	TRBV2	TRBJ1-1	ATLPGGTGYTEAF
13	TRBV11-1	TRBJ2-1	ASSASGYLYNEQF
12	TRBV13	TRBJ1-2	ASSLYQGRGGYT
12	TRBV18	TRBJ1-2	ASSPSGTNYGYT
11	TRBV29-1	TRBJ2-7	SVVWDTTYEQY
12	TRBV2	TRBJ2-7	ATRRTGGSYEQY
13	TRBV6-2/TRBV6-3	TRBJ1-5	ASSYFRQNNQPQH
13	TRBV12-3/TRBV12-4	TRBJ2-5	ASSFSPRRQETQY
14	TRBV7-9	TRBJ1-2	ASSLAGQGFNYGYT
14	TRBV7-9	TRBJ2-3	ASSLWVGGLTDTQY
12	TRBV28	TRBJ2-3	ASSLRRLTDTQY
14	TRBV5-1	TRBJ2-7	ASSSYRDLSTDEQY
11	TRBV12-3/TRBV12-4	TRBJ2-3	ASSLSEGDTQY
13	TRBV20-1	TRBJ2-3	SGEIGRALADTQY
11	TRBV9	TRBJ1-1	ASSPSGMAEAF
16	TRBV9	TRBJ2-1	ASSPPATLAGGPNEQF
13	TRBV14	TRBJ2-7	ASSQGSSGSYEQY
12	TRBV7-9	TRBJ1-1	ASSLVGGLAEAF
11	TRBV28	TRBJ2-4	ASSFRPARIQY
13	TRBV28	TRBJ2-7	ASSLEEREFNEQY
14	TRBV7-9	TRBJ1-6	ASSLGRQGGYSPLH
13	TRBV4-2	TRBJ2-1	ASSQEKQEGDEQF
15	TRBV27	TRBJ2-2	ASSVKGLAGVGGELF
14	TRBV18	TRBJ2-7	ASSPRDQPQTYEQY
12	TRBV12-3/TRBV12-4	TRBJ1-6	ASSPTGNNSPLH
17	TRBV28	TRBJ1-5	ASSFLLGVRFPSNQPQH
10	TRBV12-3/TRBV12-4	TRBJ1-3	ASRGDPNTIY
12	TRBV2	TRBJ2-7	ASSEGGSKEEQY
11	TRBV7-9	TRBJ2-3	ASRREDTDTQY
12	TRBV11-1	TRBJ2-1	ASSLPTSYNEQF
12	TRBV28	TRBJ2-7	ASSFRDRTYEQY
12	TRBV24-1	TRBJ2-1	ATSGRTSGYRQF
13	TRBV20-1	TRBJ1-3	SARSIFHSGNTIY